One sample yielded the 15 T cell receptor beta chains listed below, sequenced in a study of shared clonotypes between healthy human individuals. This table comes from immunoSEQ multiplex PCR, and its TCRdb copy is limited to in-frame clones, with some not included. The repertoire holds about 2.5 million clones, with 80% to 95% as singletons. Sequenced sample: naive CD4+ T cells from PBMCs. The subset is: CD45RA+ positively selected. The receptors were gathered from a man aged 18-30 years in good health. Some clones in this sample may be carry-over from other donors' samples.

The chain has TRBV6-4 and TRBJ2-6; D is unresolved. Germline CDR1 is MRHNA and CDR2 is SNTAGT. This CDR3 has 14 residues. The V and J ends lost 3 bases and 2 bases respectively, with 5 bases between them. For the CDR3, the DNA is TGTGCCAGCAGTGAGTACCCTGGGGCCAACGTCCTGACTTTC. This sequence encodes CASSEYPGANVLTF.

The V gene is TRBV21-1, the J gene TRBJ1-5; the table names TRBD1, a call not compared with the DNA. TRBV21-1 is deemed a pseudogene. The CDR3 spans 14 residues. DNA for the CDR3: TGTGCCAGCAGCAAAGAGGACAAATATCAGCCCCAGCATTTT. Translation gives CASSKEDKYQPQHF.

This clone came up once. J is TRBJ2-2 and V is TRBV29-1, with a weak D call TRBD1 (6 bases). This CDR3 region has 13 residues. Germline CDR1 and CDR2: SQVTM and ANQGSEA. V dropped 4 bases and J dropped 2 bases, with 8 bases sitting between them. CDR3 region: CSVGGHNTGELFF. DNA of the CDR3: TGCAGCGTTGGGGGACACAACACCGGGGAGCTGTTTTTT.

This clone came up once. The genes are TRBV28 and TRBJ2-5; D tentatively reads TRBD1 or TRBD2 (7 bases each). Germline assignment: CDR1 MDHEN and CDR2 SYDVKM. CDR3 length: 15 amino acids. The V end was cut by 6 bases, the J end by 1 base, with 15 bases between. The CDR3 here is CASSLQGRVQETQYF. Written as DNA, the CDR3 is TGTGCCAGCAGCCTACAGGGGAGGGTCCAAGAGACCCAGTACTTC.

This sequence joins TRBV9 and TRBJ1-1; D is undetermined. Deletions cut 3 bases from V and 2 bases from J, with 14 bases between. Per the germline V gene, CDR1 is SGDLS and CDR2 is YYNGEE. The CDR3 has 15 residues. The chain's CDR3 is CASSENAQINTEAFF. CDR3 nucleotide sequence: TGTGCCAGCAGCGAAAACGCACAGATAAACACTGAAGCTTTCTTT.

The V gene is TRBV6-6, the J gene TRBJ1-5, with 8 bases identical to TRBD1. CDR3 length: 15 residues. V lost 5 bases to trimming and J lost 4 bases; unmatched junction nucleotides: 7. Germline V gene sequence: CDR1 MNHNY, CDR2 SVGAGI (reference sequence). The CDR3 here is CASSGNRGENQPQHF. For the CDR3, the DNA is TGTGCCAGCAGTGGAAACAGGGGGGAAAATCAGCCCCAGCATTTT.

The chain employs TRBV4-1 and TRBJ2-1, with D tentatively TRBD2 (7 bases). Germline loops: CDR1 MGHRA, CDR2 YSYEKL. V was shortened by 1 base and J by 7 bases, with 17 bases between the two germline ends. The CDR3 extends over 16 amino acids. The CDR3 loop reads CASSQVTGRGGNEQFF. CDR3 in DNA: TGCGCCAGCAGCCAAGTAACAGGGAGGGGTGGAAATGAGCAGTTCTTC.

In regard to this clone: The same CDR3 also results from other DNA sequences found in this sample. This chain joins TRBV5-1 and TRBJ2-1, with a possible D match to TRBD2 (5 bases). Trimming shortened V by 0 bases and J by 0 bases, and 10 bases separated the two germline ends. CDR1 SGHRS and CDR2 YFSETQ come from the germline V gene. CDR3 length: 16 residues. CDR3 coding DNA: TGCGCCAGCAGCTTGGGCGGGCCCTCCTCCTACAATGAGCAGTTCTTC. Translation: CASSLGGPSSYNEQFF.

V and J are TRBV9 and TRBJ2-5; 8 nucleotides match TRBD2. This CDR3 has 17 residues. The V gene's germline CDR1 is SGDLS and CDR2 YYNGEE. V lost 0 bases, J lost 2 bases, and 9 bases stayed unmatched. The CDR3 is CASSVDLAGGGQETQYF. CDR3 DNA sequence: TGTGCCAGCAGCGTAGATCTGGCGGGAGGAGGACAAGAGACCCAGTACTTC.

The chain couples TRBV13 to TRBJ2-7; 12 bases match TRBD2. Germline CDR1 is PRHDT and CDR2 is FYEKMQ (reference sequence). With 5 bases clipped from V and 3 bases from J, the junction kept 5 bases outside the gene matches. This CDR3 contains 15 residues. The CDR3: CASSESTSGSYEQYF. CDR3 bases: TGTGCCAGCAGCGAGTCGACTAGCGGGAGCTACGAGCAGTACTTC.

CDR3 nucleotide sequence: TGTGCCAGCAGCTTGCCACAGGGGGCACATGGCGGGGAGCTGTTTTTT. This sequence encodes CASSLPQGAHGGELFF. The rearrangement links TRBV5-6 to TRBJ2-2; 9 positions agree with TRBD1. V lost 1 base and J lost 7; bases outside the gene matches: 8. The germline V gene encodes CDR1 SGHDT and CDR2 YYEEEE. This CDR3 region has 16 residues. The full variable domain, with the rest looked up from reference TRBV5-6 and TRBJ2-2, is DAGVTQSPTHLIKTRGQQVTLRCSPKSGHDTVSWYQQALGQGPQFIFQYYEEEERQRGNFPDRFSGHQFPNYSSELNVNALLLGDSALYLCASSLPQGAHGGELFFGEGSRLTVL.

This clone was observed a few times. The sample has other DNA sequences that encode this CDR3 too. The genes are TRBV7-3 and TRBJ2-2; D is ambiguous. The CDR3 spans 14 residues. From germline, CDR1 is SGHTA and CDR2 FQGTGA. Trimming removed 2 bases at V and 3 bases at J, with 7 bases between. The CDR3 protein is CASSLQGYTGELFF. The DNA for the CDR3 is TGTGCCAGCAGCTTACAAGGTTACACCGGGGAGCTGTTTTTT. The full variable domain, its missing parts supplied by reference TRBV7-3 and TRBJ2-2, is GAGVSQTPSNKVTEKGKYVELRCDPISGHTALYWYRQSLGQGPEFLIYFQGTGAADDSGLPNDRFFAVRPEGSVSTLKIQRTERGDSAVYLCASSLQGYTGELFFGEGSRLTVL.

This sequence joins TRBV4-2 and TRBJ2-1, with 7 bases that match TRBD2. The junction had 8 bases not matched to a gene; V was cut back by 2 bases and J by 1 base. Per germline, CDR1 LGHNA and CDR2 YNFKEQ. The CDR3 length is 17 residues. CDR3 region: CASSQSGGRGSYNEQFF. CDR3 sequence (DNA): TGTGCCAGCAGCCAAAGCGGCGGGAGAGGATCCTACAATGAGCAGTTCTTC.

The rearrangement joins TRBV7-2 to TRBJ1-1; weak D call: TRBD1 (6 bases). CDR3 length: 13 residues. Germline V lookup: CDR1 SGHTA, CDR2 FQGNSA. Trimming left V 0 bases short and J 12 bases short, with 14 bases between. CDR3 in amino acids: CASSLAEGGYSFF. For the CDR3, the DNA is TGTGCCAGCAGCTTAGCGGAGGGGGGGTATTCTTTCTTT.

The chain's CDR3 is CASSGTMEAFF. CDR3 coding DNA: TGTGCCAGCAGCGGGACGATGGAAGCTTTCTTT. J is TRBJ1-1 and V is TRBV5-6; a possible D gene is TRBD1 (5 bases). Germline values: CDR1 SGHDT, CDR2 YYEEEE. The ends were cut back, 4 bases at V and 8 bases at J, with 9 bases in the middle. The CDR3 spans 11 residues.